This T cell receptor beta chain came from a study of blood T cells in healthy people across ages (dated by TCRdb to about 2015). In the study overall: Template switching captured roughly one uniquely barcoded TCR beta cDNA molecule per two T cells in model experiments. To avoid experimental bias, donors of different ages were spread randomly across the sequencing lanes. The study measured age-related changes in TCR beta repertoire diversity using deep sequencing normalized with unique cDNA molecular identifiers. Using the same blood draw, the study looked at two additional independent replicas of 1 million unique cDNA reads for two donors, one aged 18 to 29 and the other aged 80 or older. Four age groups were formed from the donors: young (average roughly 15 years), middle-aged (less than 40), aged (under 70) and long-lived (less than 85).

The CDR1 and CDR2 encoded by the germline V gene (reference sequence) are LGHDT and YNNKEL. The CDR3 numbers 14 residues from cysteine through phenylalanine. Only the CDR3 DNA is retained, 42 bases long and in frame from the first base. The investigation overall reported the following: The percentage of naive T cells measured by flow cytometry correlated strongly with observed TCR beta diversity. Estimates of total diversity based on one million sequenced T cells were regarded as lower bounds and as underestimates. Because donor CMV infection status was unknown, age-related changes in expanded clonotypes were potentially confounded. Conclusive comparison of naive and antigen-experienced compartments was prevented by the profiling of bulk unsorted PBMCs. Compared with the aged group, more naive CD4+ T cells, fewer expanded clones and increased TCR diversity were shown by the long-lived group, suggesting age selection. Observed TCR beta diversity per million T cells fell roughly linearly with age, and a significant reduction was already apparent by age around 39.

Systemically healthy Caucasian individuals from Russia, 39 in total and aged about 6 to 90 years, were included as donors. Each donor gave about 10 milliliters of peripheral blood, drawn into EDTA-treated Vacutainer tubes. Ficoll-Paque density-gradient centrifugation was used to isolate PBMCs, with at least 6.5 million per sample. Trizol reagent was used to extract total RNA from PBMCs, with at least 6 micrograms per sample. For every donor, flow cytometry on a PBMC aliquot measured the percentage of naive CD45RAhigh/CD27high T cells. The library came from 5' RACE. Sequencing took place on an Illumina HiSeq 2500. A second PCR of roughly 6 to 11 cycles was run with a J-beta primer mix and a sample-barcoded 5' primer. A unique molecular identifier was introduced onto each TCR beta cDNA molecule by a template-switch 5' adaptor carrying 12 random nucleotides. At least 3 million CDR3-containing paired-end reads were obtained from each sample. The Mint cDNA synthesis kit, primed by a TRBC-specific oligonucleotide, was used to synthesize first-strand cDNA from all RNA. Following uracil-DNA glycosylase treatment, a first 18-cycle PCR with universal primers M1SS and BC2_uni_R was performed on all cDNA. In the authors' own workflow: Normalization of each sample was performed by random selection of 1 million high-quality reads, each carrying a distinct molecular identifier. Reads sharing molecular identifiers were discarded rather than binned into consensus sequences. MiTCR, run with a Q25 quality threshold and the strictest error-elimination algorithm, handled CDR3 identification, clonotype clustering and error correction. A nonparametric unseen species model with Euler transformation was used to estimate lower-bound total TCR beta diversity. TCRdb reworked the public reads: Q25 trimming with fastp, MiXCR clone assembly, productive beta chains retained. Rows are combined by CDR3 protein, so each entry shows the most common genes and DNA. The V and J calls and clone size come from TCRdb's table, not from the authors' own analysis. A total of about 290,000 distinct CDR3 sequences appear in this sample, 25% to 30% of them only once. Roughly 28% of the sample rests with the top ten.

The sample holds a few counts of this clonotype. No cognate antigen has been identified for it. The input lacks base qualities; no much larger clone sits a single base away. The source of this sequence is a woman in her seventies in good health. The rearrangement joined TRBV3-1 to TRBJ2-1; the D region is possibly TRBD1 or TRBD2, each matching across 5 bases. Gene TRBJ2-5 matches the end of the DNA better, so the J call may be wrong. The material sequenced was blood. CDR3 sequence: CASSHWGRGETQYF. The DNA sequence is as follows: TGTGCCAGCAGCCATTGGGGGAGAGGAGAGACCCAGTACTTC.